A single sample is the source of the 21 T cell receptor beta chains below, sequenced in a study of cytomegalovirus exposure and HLA in healthy donors. Vbeta (60) and Jbeta (13) primers were used in the PCR. The assay was immunoSEQ multiplex PCR, and TCRdb's table has in-frame clones only and misses some. The sample shows 110,000 to 150,000 clones, 80% to 85% of them seen only once. The sequenced sample consisted of PBMCs. Receptors originate from a female donor in good health and CMV-seronegative.

V and J are TRBV27 and TRBJ2-1, with D hard to call. Germline values: CDR1 MNHEY, CDR2 SMNVEV (reference sequence). The CDR3 consists of 11 residues. With 5 bases removed from V and 10 bases from J, the gap between germline ends came to 9 bases. The CDR3 DNA follows: TGTGCCAGCAGTCCCGGGTCAGAGCAGTTCTTC. It encodes CASSPGSEQFF.

The chain joins TRBV29-1 to TRBJ2-7, with D perhaps TRBD2 (6 bases). CDR1 and CDR2 from the germline V gene are SQVTM and ANQGSEA. The V end lost 6 bases, the J end lost 9 bases, and 15 bases lay between the germline ends. This CDR3 contains 11 residues. The DNA for the CDR3 is TGCAGCGTCACATCTAGCGCGGGGCAGTACTTC. Protein: CSVTSSAGQYF.

This CDR3 is CASSYLQGRNQPQHF. The CDR3 bases are TGTGCCAGCAGTTACTTACAGGGACGCAATCAGCCCCAGCATTTT. The V call is TRBV6-6, the J call TRBJ1-5, with D perhaps matching TRBD1 (6 bases). Germline V gene sequence: CDR1 MNHNY, CDR2 SVGAGI (reference sequence). V shed 1 base and J shed 2 bases, with 9 bases lying between them. The CDR3 covers 15 residues.

The chain is built from TRBV19 and TRBJ1-1, with 8 bases matching TRBD1. Trimming removed 8 bases from V and 2 bases from J; junction bases left unmatched: 7. The CDR3 extends over 14 amino acids. The germline CDR1 and CDR2 sequences are LNHDA and SQIVND (reference sequence). In DNA form, the CDR3 reads TGTGCCAGTGAACCCGGGACAGGTAACACTGAAGCTTTCTTT. Amino acids: CASEPGTGNTEAFF.

The table lists this clone with a few counts. The genes are TRBV12-5 and TRBJ2-6; 10 bases are a match to TRBD1. Germline assignment: CDR1 LGHNT and CDR2 FRNRAP. The trim removed 5 bases at V and 3 bases at J, leaving 4 bases unmatched. The CDR3 is 16 amino acids. CDR3 sequence: CASGMGTGVGANVLTF. Written as DNA, the CDR3 is TGTGCTAGTGGTATGGGGACAGGGGTTGGGGCCAACGTCCTGACTTTC.

The count of this clone is one. This chain uses TRBV5-1 with TRBJ2-2, with D uncertain. The CDR3 has 14 amino acids. V was clipped by 2 bases and J by 4 bases, with 9 bases between them. Germline assignment: CDR1 SGHRS and CDR2 YFSETQ. The CDR3 loop is CASSLSGSTGELFF. The DNA of the CDR3 is TGCGCCAGCAGCTTATCCGGTTCCACCGGGGAGCTGTTTTTT.

The DNA of the CDR3 is TGTGCCAGCAGTTTTCCACGCAGGGGGAGCTATGGCTACACCTTC. Residues: CASSFPRRGSYGYTF. The V gene is TRBV28, the J gene TRBJ1-2; 7 nucleotides align to TRBD1. Germline trimming cut 3 bases from V and 4 bases from J; bases unmatched to any gene: 8. The V gene's germline CDR1 is MDHEN and CDR2 SYDVKM. This CDR3 comprises 15 residues.

This clone has only a few counts. The V call is TRBV7-9, the J call TRBJ1-1; 12 nucleotides line up with TRBD1. This CDR3 region has 17 residues. V lost 4 bases and J lost 5; bases outside the gene matches: 11. Germline lookup yields CDR1 SEHNR and CDR2 FQNEAQ (reference sequence). As DNA, the CDR3 is TGTGCCAGCAGCTCGGGACAGGGGGCATATAGGAGTACTGAAGCTTTCTTT. Translation gives CASSSGQGAYRSTEAFF.

V and J are TRBV7-9 and TRBJ2-7; D remains ambiguous. This CDR3 contains 13 residues. Trimming removed 1 base from V and 7 bases from J, with 11 bases in between. Germline V gene lookup returns CDR1 SEHNR and CDR2 FQNEAQ (reference sequence). CDR3 amino acids: CASSLGAMAEQYF. CDR3 bases: TGTGCCAGCAGCTTAGGTGCCATGGCAGAGCAGTACTTC.

The chain recombines TRBV27 with TRBJ2-1; a possible D gene is TRBD1 (5 bases). This CDR3 comprises 15 residues. Per the germline V gene, CDR1 is MNHEY and CDR2 is SMNVEV (reference sequence). Trimming cost V 4 bases and J 8 bases, with 18 bases left between them. CDR3 region: CASSSQGPGVHEQFF. The CDR3 DNA is TGTGCCAGCAGTTCTCAGGGCCCTGGCGTTCATGAGCAGTTCTTC.

The V call is TRBV27, the J call TRBJ2-7; 12 bases align to TRBD2. The CDR3 is made up of 16 amino acids. Germline V CDR1 and CDR2: MNHEY, SMNVEV (reference sequence). Trimming removed 5 bases from V and 4 bases from J; junction bases left unmatched: 9. This chain's CDR3 is CASSRPPGTSGYEQYF. DNA of the CDR3: TGTGCCAGCAGTCGACCCCCCGGGACTAGCGGGTACGAGCAGTACTTC.

The chain employs TRBV5-3 and TRBJ1-5, with D possibly being TRBD1 (6 bases). TRBV5-3 is flagged as an ORF with uncertain function. The CDR3 runs 16 residues. The V and J ends lost 0 bases and 11 bases respectively, with 21 bases between them. CDR3 nucleotides: TGTGCCAGAAGCTTGGCGACAGGACACATAGCAGGGGCCCAGCATTTT. Translation: CARSLATGHIAGAQHF.

Here the CDR3 reads CSVLHIAGARSYNEQFF. The CDR3 DNA reads TGCAGCGTTCTCCACATAGCGGGAGCCCGCTCCTACAATGAGCAGTTCTTC. The chain is built from TRBV29-1 and TRBJ2-1; 9 bases fit TRBD2. The length of the CDR3 is 17 residues. The J segment lost 0 bases and the V segment lost 5 bases, leaving 11 bases of the junction unmatched. Per the germline V gene, CDR1 is SQVTM and CDR2 is ANQGSEA.

V is TRBV5-1 and J is TRBJ2-5, with a weak D call TRBD2 (6 bases). Looked up from germline, CDR1 is SGHRS and CDR2 is YFSETQ. The CDR3 runs 13 residues. Trimming left V 2 bases short and J 5 bases short, with 10 bases between. This chain's CDR3 is CASSLTGGETQYF. The CDR3 DNA reads TGCGCCAGCAGCTTAACAGGAGGGGAGACCCAGTACTTC.

The chain has TRBV28 and TRBJ1-2, with D hard to call. Germline CDR1 is MDHEN and CDR2 is SYDVKM. The V gene lost 5 bases and the J gene lost 5 bases, with 12 bases spanning the gap. The CDR3 runs 13 residues. The CDR3 spells CASSPPAVYGYTF. The CDR3 region has the DNA TGTGCCAGCAGTCCACCGGCGGTTTATGGCTACACCTTC.

CDR3 amino acids: CASSDTGYYGYTF. The CDR3 nucleotides are TGCGCCAGCAGCGATACAGGCTACTATGGCTACACCTTC. This sequence joins TRBV5-1 and TRBJ1-2, with a possible D match to TRBD1 (5 bases). Germline CDR1 SGHRS, CDR2 YFSETQ. The CDR3 runs 13 residues. V gave up 4 bases and J gave up 3 bases, with 10 bases separating them.

This clone appeared once. A junction boundary mismatches the germline segment, possibly from a read error. The chain couples TRBV5-4 to TRBJ2-3; the D is unclear. The CDR3 covers 14 residues. Germline V gene data show CDR1 as SGHNT and CDR2 as YYREEE (reference sequence). CDR3 sequence (DNA): TGTGCCAGCACCTTGGTCGGCCTAGGAGATACGCAGTATTTT. Translation gives CASTLVGLGDTQYF.

About this clone itself: Other DNA sequences of this sample code for an identical CDR3. The chain joins TRBV27 to TRBJ1-1; D possibly corresponds to TRBD1 (6 bases). This CDR3 is 14 amino acids long. V lost 5 bases and J 0 bases, leaving 10 bases between the germline ends. Germline CDR1 and CDR2: MNHEY and SMNVEV (reference sequence). CDR3 bases: TGTGCCAGCAGTCTAGGACAGATGAACACTGAAGCTTTCTTT. Protein product: CASSLGQMNTEAFF.

CDR3 in DNA: TGTGCCAGCAGCTTCAGCGGGAGTGGGGCAGATACGCAGTATTTT. Translated: CASSFSGSGADTQYF. The V call is TRBV11-2, the J call TRBJ2-3, with 8 bases fitting TRBD2. The length of the CDR3 is 15 residues. J was trimmed by 4 bases and V by 3 bases; bases with no gene match: 6. Germline V gene data show CDR1 as SGHAT and CDR2 as FQNNGV.

This chain links TRBV29-1 with TRBJ2-5, with 10 positions matching TRBD1. J was trimmed by 5 bases and V by 3 bases; bases with no gene match: 3. This CDR3 is built from 13 residues. Germline CDR1 and CDR2: SQVTM and ANQGSEA. The CDR3 sequence: CSVEGQGMETQYF. DNA for the CDR3: TGCAGCGTTGAGGGACAGGGGATGGAGACCCAGTACTTC.

About this clone itself: No conserved phenylalanine or tryptophan is present at the end of the CDR3, so a read error is the likely explanation. The limits of the CDR3 on the DNA are not certain, so only TCRdb's listed CDR3 is given. CDR3: CASSPLGYPDGYTV. V usage is TRBV4-1 and J usage is TRBJ1-2; the D call in the table, TRBD1, was not verified against the DNA. Germline V CDR1 and CDR2: MGHRA, YSYEKL. The CDR3 has 14 residues if both end residues are counted.